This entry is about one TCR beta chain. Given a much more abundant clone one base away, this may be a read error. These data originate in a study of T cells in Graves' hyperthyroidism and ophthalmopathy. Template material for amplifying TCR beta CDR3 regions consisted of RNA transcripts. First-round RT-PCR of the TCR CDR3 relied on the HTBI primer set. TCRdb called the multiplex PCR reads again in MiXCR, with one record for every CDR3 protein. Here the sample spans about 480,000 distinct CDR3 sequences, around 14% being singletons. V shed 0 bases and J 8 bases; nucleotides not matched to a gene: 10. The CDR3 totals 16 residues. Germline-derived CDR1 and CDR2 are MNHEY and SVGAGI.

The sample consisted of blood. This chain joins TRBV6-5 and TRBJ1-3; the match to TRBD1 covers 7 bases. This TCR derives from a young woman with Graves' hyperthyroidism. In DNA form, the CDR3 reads TGTGCCAGCAGTTACTCGGCGACAGGGCGGGGAGACACCATATATTTT. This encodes CASSYSATGRGDTIYF.